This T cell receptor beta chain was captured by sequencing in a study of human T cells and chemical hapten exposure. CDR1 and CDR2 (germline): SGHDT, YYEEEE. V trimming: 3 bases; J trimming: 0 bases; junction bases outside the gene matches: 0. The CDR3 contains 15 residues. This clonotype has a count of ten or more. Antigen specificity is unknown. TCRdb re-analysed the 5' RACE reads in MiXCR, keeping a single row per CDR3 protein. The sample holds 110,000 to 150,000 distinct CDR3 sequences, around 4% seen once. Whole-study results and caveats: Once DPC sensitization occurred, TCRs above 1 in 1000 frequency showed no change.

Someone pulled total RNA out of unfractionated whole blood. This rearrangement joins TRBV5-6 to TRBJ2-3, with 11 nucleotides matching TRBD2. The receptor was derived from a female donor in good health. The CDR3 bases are TGTGCCAGCAGCTCTAGCGGGGGGAGCACAGATACGCAGTATTTT. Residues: CASSSSGGSTDTQYF.